This TCR beta chain is drawn from a study of cytomegalovirus exposure and HLA in healthy donors. Researchers ran the PCR with 60 Vbeta and 13 Jbeta primers. Only in-frame clones appear in the TCRdb table, and some are missing; sequencing was by immunoSEQ multiplex PCR. The table has around 120,000 clones, about 59% seen once. About this clone itself: Relative to the germline gene, one junction end is altered; a read error may explain this.

Germline loops: CDR1 SEHNR, CDR2 FQNEAQ (reference sequence). This CDR3 is built from 16 residues. The receptor's source is a man aged 25 to 40 in good health and CMV-seropositive. The V gene is TRBV7-9, the J gene TRBJ1-2; the D gene is possibly TRBD1 (5 bases). Sequencing was carried out using PBMCs. The CDR3: CSSSLAGTEGTYGYTF. The CDR3 nucleotides are TGTTCCAGCAGCTTGGCCGGGACGGAGGGGACCTATGGCTACACCTTC.